These 28 T cell receptor beta chains originate from one sample sequenced in a study of T cell responses to AZD1222 COVID-19 vaccine (dated by TCRdb to 2020 to 2022). Per the publication, the time point label means: baseline before first vaccination. The library was generated by the immunoSEQ multiplex PCR assay. The source is immuneACCESS, and TCRdb retained only in-frame sequences with V and J called. Part of the clones is not carried over; for the studies checked, unresolved V genes explain less than half of this, and the remainder is unexplained. This sample holds approximately 120,000 clones; around 87% were observed only once. More than 9% of the sample belongs to the ten largest clones. The sample consisted of peripheral blood, taken on day 0 of AZD1222 vaccination. The source of these receptors is an adult in good health.

The V call is TRBV10-3, the J call TRBJ2-7; 8 nucleotides match TRBD1. Germline V gene lookup returns CDR1 ENHRY and CDR2 SYGVKD. This CDR3 is 15 amino acids long. Unmatched junction bases numbered 11, after V lost 4 bases and J lost 6 bases. The CDR3 reads CAISGARGQVTEQYF. The CDR3 nucleotides are TGTGCCATCAGTGGGGCCAGGGGACAGGTTACCGAGCAGTACTTC.

This sequence joins TRBV6-5 and TRBJ1-1; D is undetermined. The germline V gene has CDR1 MNHEY and CDR2 SVGAGI. This CDR3 comprises 14 residues. Trimming pared 2 bases from V and 2 bases from J, leaving 9 bases between. The CDR3 nucleotides are TGTGCCAGCAGTTACAGATCATATAACACTGAAGCTTTCTTT. This codes for CASSYRSYNTEAFF.

This chain uses TRBV2 with TRBJ1-2, with 7 nucleotides matching TRBD1. The CDR3 has 12 residues. Germline assignment: CDR1 SNHLY and CDR2 FYNNEI. Trimming took 8 bases from V and 6 from J; bases not matched to a gene: 6. In DNA, the CDR3 is TGTGCCAGCTGCCGGGACAGCGATGGCTACACCTTC. This codes for CASCRDSDGYTF.

J is TRBJ2-1 and V is TRBV11-3, with TRBD2 identical over 10 bases. V shed 2 bases and J 7 bases; nucleotides not matched to a gene: 2. CDR1 is SGHNT and CDR2 is YENEEA in the germline V gene. The CDR3 totals 14 residues. The CDR3 DNA follows: TGTGCCAGCAGCTTAAGCGGGAGGGGGAATGAGCAGTTCTTC. Protein: CASSLSGRGNEQFF. Full variable domain (outside the CDR3, taken from reference TRBV11-3 and TRBJ2-1): EAGVVQSPRYKIIEKKQPVAFWCNPISGHNTLYWYLQNLGQGPELLIRYENEEAVDDSQLPKDRFSAERLKGVDSTLKIQPAELGDSAVYLCASSLSGRGNEQFFGPGTRLTVL.

This chain uses TRBV7-2 with TRBJ2-7, with 7 bases lining up with TRBD1. This CDR3 contains 15 residues. The trim removed 2 bases at V and 4 bases at J, leaving 8 bases unmatched. Germline V CDR1 and CDR2: SGHTA, FQGNSA. CDR3 sequence (DNA): TGTGCCAGCAGCTTATCAACAGGGGTCGTATACGAGCAGTACTTC. This gives the protein CASSLSTGVVYEQYF. The full variable domain, in which reference TRBV7-2 and TRBJ2-7 provide the parts outside the CDR3, is GAGVSQSPSNKVTEKGKDVELRCDPISGHTALYWYRQSLGQGLEFLIYFQGNSAPDKSGLPSDRFSAERTGGSVSTLTIQRTQQEDSAVYLCASSLSTGVVYEQYFGPGTRLTVT.

This chain uses TRBV27 with TRBJ1-4; no clear D gene. Per germline, CDR1 MNHEY and CDR2 SMNVEV (reference sequence). CDR3 size: 14 residues. The ends were cut back, 7 bases at V and 2 bases at J, with 11 bases in the middle. The CDR3 DNA is TGTGCCAGCAAGCCGCATGTCACTAATGAAAAACTGTTTTTT. Amino acids: CASKPHVTNEKLFF.

V is TRBV9 and J is TRBJ2-5; maybe TRBD2 (6 bases). Germline CDR1 is SGDLS and CDR2 is YYNGEE. The CDR3 is made up of 16 amino acids. V was shortened by 0 bases and J by 1 base, with 13 bases between the two germline ends. The CDR3 coding sequence is TGTGCCAGCAGCGTAGCCCAGCGGGCTACCCAAGAGACCCAGTACTTC. Translation: CASSVAQRATQETQYF.

The CDR3 reads CASSLTSLRIAKNIQYF. The CDR3 nucleotides read TGTGCCAGCAGTTTAACGTCTCTTAGAATAGCCAAAAACATTCAGTACTTC. The chain uses TRBV28 and TRBJ2-4; D uncertain. The CDR3 spans 17 residues. The V gene's germline CDR1 is MDHEN and CDR2 SYDVKM. V shed 2 bases and J shed 0 bases, with 14 bases lying between them.

V and J are TRBV25-1 and TRBJ1-4; D uncertain. The CDR3 runs 15 residues. Per germline, CDR1 MGHDK and CDR2 SYGVNS. V gave up 3 bases and J gave up 6 bases, with 14 bases separating them. The CDR3 DNA is TGTGCCAGCAGTGACGCACGGAGGGTTGATGAAAAACTGTTTTTT. It codes for CASSDARRVDEKLFF.

The rearrangement links TRBV18 to TRBJ1-6; D gene ambiguous. Per germline, CDR1 KGHSH and CDR2 LQKENI. The length of the CDR3 is 15 residues. The V end lost 2 bases, the J end lost 4 bases, and 9 bases lay between the germline ends. The CDR3 sequence: CASSPVPGYNSPLHF. For the CDR3, the DNA is TGTGCCAGCTCACCAGTGCCGGGTTATAATTCACCCCTCCACTTT.

The sample holds one count of this clone. V and J are TRBV7-9 and TRBJ1-5, with TRBD1 matching 7 bases. Germline trimming cut 5 bases from V and 2 bases from J; bases unmatched to any gene: 12. Looked up from germline, CDR1 is SEHNR and CDR2 is FQNEAQ (reference sequence). The CDR3 has 17 residues. Here the CDR3 reads CASSLFRGGFRNQPQHF. The CDR3 DNA reads TGTGCCAGCAGCCTTTTTAGAGGGGGCTTTCGCAATCAGCCCCAGCATTTT. The full variable domain, rest sourced from reference TRBV7-9 and TRBJ1-5, is DTGVSQNPRHKITKRGQNVTFRCDPISEHNRLYWYRQTLGQGPEFLTYFQNEAQLEKSRLLSDRFSAERPKGSFSTLEIQRTEQGDSAMYLCASSLFRGGFRNQPQHFGDGTRLSIL.

The J gene is TRBJ2-7, the V gene TRBV5-1; possibly TRBD2 for D (5 bases). Trimming cost V 0 bases and J 2 bases, with 9 bases left between them. Germline CDR1 and CDR2: SGHRS and YFSETQ. The CDR3 is made up of 14 amino acids. The CDR3 spells CASSLEVGAYEQYF. CDR3 coding DNA: TGCGCCAGCAGCTTGGAGGTCGGGGCCTACGAGCAGTACTTC.

This rearrangement joins TRBV20-1 to TRBJ1-2; D ambiguous. This CDR3 has 10 residues. From germline, CDR1 is DFQATT and CDR2 SNEGSKA (reference sequence). Trimming left V 0 bases short and J 12 bases short, with 8 bases between. The CDR3 is CSARDNVDTF. The CDR3 DNA is TGCAGTGCTAGAGATAATGTCGACACCTTC.

The chain is built from TRBV9 and TRBJ2-3; maybe TRBD2 (5 bases). The germline CDR1 and CDR2 sequences are SGDLS and YYNGEE. With 5 bases removed from V and 0 bases from J, the gap between germline ends came to 13 bases. The CDR3 consists of 15 residues. For the CDR3, the DNA is TGTGCCAGCAGTCCACAGCGGAGCAGCACAGATACGCAGTATTTT. The encoded protein is CASSPQRSSTDTQYF.

The chain joins TRBV27 to TRBJ2-3, with 7 positions matching TRBD2. V lost 5 bases, J lost 2 bases, and 16 bases stayed unmatched. CDR3 length: 18 amino acids. Germline CDR1 reads MNHEY; CDR2 reads SMNVEV (reference sequence). The CDR3: CASSVFKASGPPTDTQYF. Here the CDR3 DNA reads TGTGCCAGCAGTGTTTTTAAGGCTAGCGGTCCCCCCACAGATACGCAGTATTTT.

V is TRBV3-1 (or the pseudogene TRBV3-2) and J is TRBJ2-1, with a weak D call TRBD2 (5 bases). Germline loops: CDR1 LGHDT, CDR2 YNNKEL (reference sequence). The CDR3 is 17 amino acids. Trimming took off 4 bases at V and 0 bases at J, with 16 bases between the two ends. The CDR3 loop is CASSRNTGVSSYNEQFF. CDR3 DNA sequence: TGTGCCAGCAGCCGAAATACCGGGGTTAGCTCCTACAATGAGCAGTTCTTC.

V and J are TRBV5-1 and TRBJ2-6; 12 nucleotides agree with TRBD1. The CDR3 spans 17 residues. Losses at the gene ends were 3 bases for V and 2 bases for J; bases not matched to a gene: 3. The V gene's germline CDR1 is SGHRS and CDR2 YFSETQ. The CDR3 loop is CASSSGTGGPGANVLTF. The CDR3 DNA is TGCGCCAGCAGCTCCGGGACAGGGGGCCCTGGGGCCAACGTCCTGACTTTC.

In this sample, this clone turned up a few times. The V and J genes are TRBV5-4 and TRBJ2-2, with D perhaps TRBD2 (6 bases). This CDR3 contains 14 residues. The V gene's germline CDR1 is SGHNT and CDR2 YYREEE (reference sequence). The V end lost 1 base, the J end lost 5 bases, and 9 bases lay between the germline ends. CDR3 region: CASSLFAGTGELFF. Written as DNA, the CDR3 is TGTGCCAGCAGCTTGTTCGCGGGAACCGGGGAGCTGTTTTTT.

The CDR3 coding sequence is TGTGCCTGGAGCGACAGGGGTCGAGGTCCCCAGCATTTT. It is translated as CAWSDRGRGPQHF. This rearrangement joins TRBV30 to TRBJ1-5; 8 nucleotides agree with TRBD1. V lost 3 bases and J lost 10; bases outside the gene matches: 8. Germline V gene data show CDR1 as GTSNPN and CDR2 as SVGIG (reference sequence). The CDR3 is 13 amino acids.

The chain is built from TRBV30 and TRBJ2-7; 7 positions agree with TRBD1. V was clipped by 5 bases and J by 2 bases; unmatched bases: 12. The CDR3 has 15 amino acids. From germline, CDR1 is GTSNPN and CDR2 SVGIG (reference sequence). CDR3 nucleotides: TGTGCCTGGGGGTCGGGGACAGTGACAGCCTACGAGCAGTACTTC. Its protein is CAWGSGTVTAYEQYF. Based on the CDR3 plus reference TRBV30 and TRBJ2-7, the full variable domain is SQTIHQWPATLVQPVGSPLSLECTVEGTSNPNLYWYRQAAGRGLQLLFYSVGIGQISSEVPQNLSASRPQDRQFILSSKKLLLSDSGFYLCAWGSGTVTAYEQYFGPGTRLTVT.

The V call is TRBV27, the J call TRBJ1-5, with 11 bases matching TRBD1. CDR3 size: 15 residues. V lost 6 bases, J lost 5 bases, and 6 bases stayed unmatched. The germline gives CDR1 MNHEY, CDR2 SMNVEV (reference sequence). The CDR3 region is CASRHGTGGDQPQHF. In DNA, the CDR3 is TGTGCCAGCAGGCACGGGACAGGGGGAGATCAGCCCCAGCATTTT.

CDR3 in amino acids: CASSWRTSGRIYEQYF. CDR3 nucleotide sequence: TGTGCCAGCAGCTGGCGGACTAGCGGGAGGATTTACGAGCAGTACTTC. V is TRBV5-8 and J is TRBJ2-7, with TRBD2 matching 14 bases. Germline values: CDR1 SGHTS, CDR2 YDEGEE. CDR3 length equals 16 residues. V shed 3 bases and J 4 bases; nucleotides not matched to a gene: 6.

V usage is TRBV5-6 and J usage is TRBJ2-5, with TRBD1 as a possible D gene (6 bases). Germline V gene data show CDR1 as SGHDT and CDR2 as YYEEEE. The V and J ends lost 6 bases and 2 bases respectively, with 14 bases between them. This CDR3 region has 14 residues. The CDR3 is CASTKDRRQETQYF. The CDR3 DNA sequence: TGTGCCAGCACCAAGGACAGAAGACAAGAGACCCAGTACTTC.

In its sample, this clone was seen once. The chain recombines TRBV5-1 with TRBJ2-3; D is undetermined. The V end was cut by 4 bases, the J end by 1 base, with 7 bases between. CDR3 length equals 13 residues. CDR1 is SGHRS and CDR2 is YFSETQ in the germline V gene. CDR3 amino acids: CASSGAGTDTQYF. CDR3 nucleotides: TGCGCCAGCAGCGGTGCGGGCACAGATACGCAGTATTTT. The entire variable domain, with the rest obtained from reference TRBV5-1 and TRBJ2-3, is as follows: KAGVTQTPRYLIKTRGQQVTLSCSPISGHRSVSWYQQTPGQGLQFLFEYFSETQRNKGNFPGRFSGRQFSNSRSEMNVSTLELGDSALYLCASSGAGTDTQYFGPGTRLTVL.

This sequence joins TRBV6-5 and TRBJ1-1, with 9 positions matching TRBD1. This CDR3 has 14 amino acids. Germline values: CDR1 MNHEY, CDR2 SVGAGI. After removal of 7 bases from V and 2 bases from J, the junction contained 5 bases not matched to a gene. The CDR3 DNA reads as TGTGCCAGCATTCAACAGGGGGCCAACACTGAAGCTTTCTTT. Its protein product is CASIQQGANTEAFF.

The rearrangement links TRBV27 to TRBJ2-7; D is unresolved. V lost 4 bases to trimming and J lost 1 base, with 11 bases between them. In germline, CDR1 is MNHEY, CDR2 SMNVEV (reference sequence). This CDR3 is 14 amino acids long. The CDR3 coding sequence is TGTGCCAGCAGTTCCTTGACAAGTTCCTACGAGCAGTACTTC. Its protein is CASSSLTSSYEQYF.

The chain is built from TRBV29-1 and TRBJ1-1; possibly TRBD1 for D (6 bases). The CDR3 is made up of 19 amino acids. Trimming removed 5 bases at V and 0 bases at J, with 28 bases between. Germline-derived CDR1 and CDR2 are SQVTM and ANQGSEA. The CDR3 loop reads CSVQGTVTPPGRMNTEAFF. CDR3 coding DNA: TGCAGCGTTCAGGGGACCGTTACCCCCCCGGGACGGATGAACACTGAAGCTTTCTTT.

CDR3 sequence reads: CASSLTPVNEKLFF. For the CDR3, the DNA is TGCGCCAGCAGTCTTACCCCGGTTAATGAAAAACTGTTTTTT. The chain has TRBV4-1 and TRBJ1-4, with D uncertain. The V gene lost 6 bases and the J gene lost 4 bases, with 12 bases spanning the gap. The length of the CDR3 is 14 residues. Germline CDR1 is MGHRA and CDR2 is YSYEKL.